This T cell receptor beta chain was captured in a study of T-cell memory formation after mild COVID-19. Overall study: TCR clusters were mostly confined to one donor each.

About this clonotype: Its antigen is still unknown.

From germline, CDR1 is KGHDR and CDR2 SFDVKD. The germline V and J ends were trimmed by 2 bases and 5 bases, with 14 bases remaining between them. This CDR3 contains 15 residues. General study points: Pre-infection memory held some responding clones, suggesting pre-existing cross-reactive T cells responded. Clones that contracted from day 15 to 85 had balanced CD4/CD8; later expanders were CD4+ biased.

TCRdb itself ran the 5' RACE reads through MiXCR, one entry per CDR3 protein. Of around 200,000 distinct CDR3 sequences in the sample, 20% to 25% were seen once. The sequence was collected from an adult woman who had mild COVID-19 (a few samples of this study predate the infection). Cell type and time point are not known. This sequence joins TRBV24-1 and TRBJ1-2; D perhaps matches TRBD1 (6 bases). The sequenced sample was PBMCs or a T cell subset sorted from them (not recorded which). The CDR3 coding sequence is TGTGCCACCAGTGATTCCCGGACAGCGCTTTATGGCTACACCTTC. Its translation is CATSDSRTALYGYTF.